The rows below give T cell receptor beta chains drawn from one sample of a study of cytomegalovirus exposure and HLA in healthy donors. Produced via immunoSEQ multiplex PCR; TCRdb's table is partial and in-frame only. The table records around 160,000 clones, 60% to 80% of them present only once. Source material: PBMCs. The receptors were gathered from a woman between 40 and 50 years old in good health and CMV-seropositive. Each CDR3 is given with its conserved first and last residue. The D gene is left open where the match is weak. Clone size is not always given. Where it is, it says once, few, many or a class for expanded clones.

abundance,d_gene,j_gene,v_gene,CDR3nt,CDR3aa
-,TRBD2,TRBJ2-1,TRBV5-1,TGCGCCAGCAGCCAAGGTAGCGGGGGATACAATGAGCAGTTCTTC,CASSQGSGGYNEQFF
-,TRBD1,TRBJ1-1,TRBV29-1,TGCAGCGTTGGACAGGGGAACACTGAAGCTTTCTTT,CSVGQGNTEAFF
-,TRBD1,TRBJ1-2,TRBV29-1,TGCAGCGGAACAGGGGCCGACTATGGCTACACCTTC,CSGTGADYGYTF
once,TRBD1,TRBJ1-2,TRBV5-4,TGTGCCAGCAGCCCGACCTCGTCACAGGGGTTGGGTGGCTACACCTTC,CASSPTSSQGLGGYTF
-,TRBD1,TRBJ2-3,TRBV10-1,TGCGCCACCAAACCGGGACAGGGGAAAGATACGCAGTATTTT,CATKPGQGKDTQYF
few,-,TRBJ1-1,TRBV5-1,TGCGCCAGCAGCTTGAATAGAGGGAACACTGAAGCTTTCTTT,CASSLNRGNTEAFF
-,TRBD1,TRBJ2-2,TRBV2,TGTGCCAGCAGGGGGCAGGGGGCCGGGGAGCTGTTTTTT,CASRGQGAGELFF
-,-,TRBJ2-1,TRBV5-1,TGCGCCAGCAGCAAAGCGAATGAGCAGTTCTTC,CASSKANEQFF
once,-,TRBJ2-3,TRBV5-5,TGTGCCAGCAGCTTGACTTCCAGGGACATGGATACGCAGTATTTT,CASSLTSRDMDTQYF
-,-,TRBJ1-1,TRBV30,TGTGCCTGGAGTTTTGAGCTAGCGAACACTGAAGCTTTCTTT,CAWSFELANTEAFF
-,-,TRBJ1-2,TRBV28,TGTGCCAGCTATGCACAGGGCTATGGCTACACCTTC,CASYAQGYGYTF
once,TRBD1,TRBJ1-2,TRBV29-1,TGCAGCGTTGATTCGGCAGGGGGGGGCTACACCTTC,CSVDSAGGGYTF
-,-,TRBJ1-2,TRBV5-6,TGTGCCAGCAAGACTACAGGGTACGGCTATGGCTACACCTTC,CASKTTGYGYGYTF
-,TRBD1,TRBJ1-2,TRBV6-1,TGTGCCAGCAGGCTATCGGGGACAGGGGGATATGGCTACACCTTC,CASRLSGTGGYGYTF
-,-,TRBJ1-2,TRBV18,TGTGCCAGCTCACCGGCCAGTTCCTATGGCTACACCTTC,CASSPASSYGYTF
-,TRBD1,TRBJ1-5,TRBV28,TGTGCCAGCCGACCCTCGGGACAGGGTGCTCAGCCCCAGCATTTT,CASRPSGQGAQPQHF
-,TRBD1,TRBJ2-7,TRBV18,TGTGCCAGCTCACCGGGGGGACAGGGGTCCTACGAGCAGTACTTC,CASSPGGQGSYEQYF
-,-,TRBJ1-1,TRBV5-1,TGCGCCAGCAGCTTTCGGGGTGAGGGTTTCGAAGCTTTCTTT,CASSFRGEGFEAFF
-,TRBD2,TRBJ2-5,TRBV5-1,TGCGCCAGCAGCTTGGCGAGCGGGGGAACCCAAGAGACCCAGTACTTC,CASSLASGGTQETQYF
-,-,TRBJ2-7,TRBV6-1,TGTGCCAGCAGCCGGGACTTCAGCTCCTACGAGCAGTACTTC,CASSRDFSSYEQYF
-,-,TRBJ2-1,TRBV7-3,TGTGCCAGCAGCTTAACCGTGGTGGCGCGGGGCGGAATTTACCTCCCTAACAATGAGCAGTTCTTC,CASSLTVVARGGIYLPNNEQFF
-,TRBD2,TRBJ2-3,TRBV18,TGTGCCAGCTCACCTCTAGCGGGGGTAGCAGATACGCAGTATTTT,CASSPLAGVADTQYF
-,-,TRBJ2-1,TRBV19,TGTGCCAGTAGTATAGATGGAGCCCAAAACAATGAGCAGTTCTTC,CASSIDGAQNNEQFF
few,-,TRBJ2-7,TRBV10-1,TGCGCCAGCAGCCCAGGGTCGACCTACGAGCAGTACTTC,CASSPGSTYEQYF
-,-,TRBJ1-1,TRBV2,TGTGCCAGCAGTGTTGAAGGGGTATACACTGAAGCTTTCTTT,CASSVEGVYTEAFF
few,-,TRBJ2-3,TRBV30,TGTGCCTGGAGTGTAGGAGGTACGCAGTATTTT,CAWSVGGTQYF
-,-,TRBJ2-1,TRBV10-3,TGTGCCATCAGTGTTACTAGCTCCTACAATGAGCAGTTCTTC,CAISVTSSYNEQFF
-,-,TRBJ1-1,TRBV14,TGTGCCAGCAGCGCCCAAATGCGGGAGGACACTGAAGCTTTCTTT,CASSAQMREDTEAFF
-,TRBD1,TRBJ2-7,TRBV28,TGTGCCAGCAGGTTGACAGGGGCCTCCTACGAGCAGTACTTC,CASRLTGASYEQYF
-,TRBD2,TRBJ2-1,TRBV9,TGTGCCAGCGGGCGGGGGGGATACAATGAGCAGTTCTTC,CASGRGGYNEQFF
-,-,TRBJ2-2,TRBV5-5,TGTGCCAGCAGCCTGGGGACACAACCGAACACCGGGGAGCTGTTTTTT,CASSLGTQPNTGELFF
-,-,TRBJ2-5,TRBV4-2,TGTGCCAGCAGCCAAGGGGAGCTGAAAGAGACCCAGTACTTC,CASSQGELKETQYF
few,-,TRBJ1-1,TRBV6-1,TGTGCCAGCATAATGGGCCGGACTGAAGCTTTCTTT,CASIMGRTEAFF
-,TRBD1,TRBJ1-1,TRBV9,TGTGCCAGCAGCGCCGCAGGGACAGGGAACACTGAAGCTTTCTTT,CASSAAGTGNTEAFF
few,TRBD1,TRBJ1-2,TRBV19,TGTGCCAGTAGGGGACAGGGGAACTATGGCTACACCTTC,CASRGQGNYGYTF
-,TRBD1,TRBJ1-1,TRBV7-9,TGTTCCAGCAGCCCCAACTTGTGGGCAGGGGGTGAAGCTTTCTTT,CSSSPNLWAGGEAFF
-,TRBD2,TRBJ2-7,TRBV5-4,TGTGCCAGCAGCTCTAAGCGGGGGAGCTGGTACGAGCAGTACTTC,CASSSKRGSWYEQYF
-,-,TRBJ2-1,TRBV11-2,TGTGCCAGCAGCTTAATTGCGGCGGTATACAATGAGCAGTTCTTC,CASSLIAAVYNEQFF
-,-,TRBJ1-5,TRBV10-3,TGTGCCATCAGTGAGTCTGGGGGGGAGGGTCAGCCCCAGCATTTT,CAISESGGEGQPQHF
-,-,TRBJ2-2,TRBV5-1,TGCGCCAGCAGCTTGGAAGCAGGGTTGGCCGGGGAGCTGTTTTTT,CASSLEAGLAGELFF
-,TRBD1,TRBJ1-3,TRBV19,TGTGCCAGTAGTATGACAGGGGGTGGAAACACCATATATTTT,CASSMTGGGNTIYF
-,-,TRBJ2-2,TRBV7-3,TGTGCCAGCAGCTTAGACTTCGGGGAGCTGTTTTTT,CASSLDFGELFF
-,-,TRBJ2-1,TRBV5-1,TGCGCCAGCAGCGCGGAGGGCCAGAGCTCCTACAATGAGCAGTTCTTC,CASSAEGQSSYNEQFF
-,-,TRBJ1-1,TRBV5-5,TGTGCCAGCAGCGCCCCAAATTTTGAGGGCACTGAAGCTTTCTTT,CASSAPNFEGTEAFF
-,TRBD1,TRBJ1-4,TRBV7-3,TGTGCCAGCAGCTTATTAAGGGGGCAAGAGAAACTGTTTTTT,CASSLLRGQEKLFF
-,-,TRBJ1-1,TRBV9,TGTGCCAGCAGCGCGCAGGGTTATCTGACTGAAGCTTTCTTT,CASSAQGYLTEAFF
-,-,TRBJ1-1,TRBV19,TGTGCCAGTAGAACACAGGGGAACACTGAAGCTTTCTTT,CASRTQGNTEAFF
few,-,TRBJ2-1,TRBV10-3,TGTGCCGCTTCTTACTCGGACATCTACAATGAGCAGTTCTTC,CAASYSDIYNEQFF
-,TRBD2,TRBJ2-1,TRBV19,TGTGCCAGTAGTATAGCGCTAGCGGGGGGTCAGTTCTTC,CASSIALAGGQFF
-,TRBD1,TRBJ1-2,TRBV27,TGTGCCAGCAGCCGACAGGGTTACTATGGCTACACCTTC,CASSRQGYYGYTF
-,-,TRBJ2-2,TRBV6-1,TGTGCCAGCAGTGCACAGGGCCCCGGGGAGCTGTTTTTT,CASSAQGPGELFF
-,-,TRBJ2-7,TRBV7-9,TGTGCCAGCAGCCTCGGGGGCTCGGGACAGATTTTCTCGGACGAGCAGTACTTC,CASSLGGSGQIFSDEQYF
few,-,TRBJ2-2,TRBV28,TGTGCCAGTACCACCTACGGACAGACGAACACCGGGGAGCTGTTTTTT,CASTTYGQTNTGELFF
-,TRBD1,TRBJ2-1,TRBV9,TGTGCCAGCAGCGCCGCGCTACAGGGGAGTGAGCAGTTCTTC,CASSAALQGSEQFF
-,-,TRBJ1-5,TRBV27,TGTGCCAGCAGTGGACAACAGGTCAATCAGCCCCAGCATTTT,CASSGQQVNQPQHF
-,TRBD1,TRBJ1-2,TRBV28,TGTGCCAGCAGTTCCGGGACAGGGTCTTGGTATGGCTACACCTTC,CASSSGTGSWYGYTF
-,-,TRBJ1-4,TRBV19,TGTGCCAGTAGTAATTTCGGAGGAGGGCTAGGTGAAAAACTGTTTTTT,CASSNFGGGLGEKLFF
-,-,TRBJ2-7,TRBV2,TGTGCCAGCTGTCCCCAAGGCAGGGCGTCGTACGAGCAGTACTTC,CASCPQGRASYEQYF
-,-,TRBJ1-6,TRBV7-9,TGTGCCAGCAGCTCGGGGGTTTCCTATAATTCACCCCTCCACTTT,CASSSGVSYNSPLHF